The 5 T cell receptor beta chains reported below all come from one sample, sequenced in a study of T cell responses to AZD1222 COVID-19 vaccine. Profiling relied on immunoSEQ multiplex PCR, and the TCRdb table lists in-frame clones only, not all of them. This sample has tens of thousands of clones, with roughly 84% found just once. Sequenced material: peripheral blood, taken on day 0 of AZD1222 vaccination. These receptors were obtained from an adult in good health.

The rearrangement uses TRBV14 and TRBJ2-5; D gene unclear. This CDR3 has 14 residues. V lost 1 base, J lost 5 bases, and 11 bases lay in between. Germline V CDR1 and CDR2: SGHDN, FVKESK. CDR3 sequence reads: CASSQVLPRETQYF. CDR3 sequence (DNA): TGTGCCAGCAGCCAAGTACTCCCGCGGGAGACCCAGTACTTC.

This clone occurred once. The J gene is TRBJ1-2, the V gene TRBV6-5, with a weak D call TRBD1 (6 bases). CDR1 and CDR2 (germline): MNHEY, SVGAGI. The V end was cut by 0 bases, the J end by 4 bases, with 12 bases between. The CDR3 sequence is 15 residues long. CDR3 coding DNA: TGTGCCAGCAGTTACTCTATATGGACAGCCTATGGCTACACCTTC. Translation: CASSYSIWTAYGYTF.

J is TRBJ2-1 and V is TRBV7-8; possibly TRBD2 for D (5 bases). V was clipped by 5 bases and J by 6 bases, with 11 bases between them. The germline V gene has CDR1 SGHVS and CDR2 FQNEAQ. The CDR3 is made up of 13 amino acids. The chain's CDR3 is CASSQGRGNEQFF. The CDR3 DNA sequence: TGTGCCAGCAGCCAAGGACGGGGCAATGAGCAGTTCTTC.

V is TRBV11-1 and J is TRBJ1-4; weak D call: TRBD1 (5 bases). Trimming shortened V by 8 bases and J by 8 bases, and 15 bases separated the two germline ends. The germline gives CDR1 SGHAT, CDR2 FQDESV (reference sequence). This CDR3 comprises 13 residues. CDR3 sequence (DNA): TGTGCCAGCGCCCCAGGTCAGGGAGAAAAACTGTTTTTT. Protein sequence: CASAPGQGEKLFF.

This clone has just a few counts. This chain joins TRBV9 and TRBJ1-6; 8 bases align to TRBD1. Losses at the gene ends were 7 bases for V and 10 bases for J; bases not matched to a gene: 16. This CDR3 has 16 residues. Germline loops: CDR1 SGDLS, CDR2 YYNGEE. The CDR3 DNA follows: TGTGCCAGCTCCTCCTGGGGGACAGGTCTACTCTCACCCCTCCACTTT. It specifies CASSSWGTGLLSPLHF.